The clone carrying this T cell receptor (beta chain) has more than one count but fewer than ten. Its cognate antigen is unknown. TCRdb re-called the 5' RACE reads through MiXCR, storing one row per CDR3 protein. The sample carries a few hundred thousand distinct CDR3 sequences, around 18% recorded once. This record comes from a study of identical twins. Study-wide results and limits: Where out-of-frame alpha sequences were twin-shared, they showed excess low generation probability.

CDR1 and CDR2 (germline): DFQATT, SNEGSKA (reference sequence). This CDR3 has 15 residues. The chain recombines TRBV20-1 with TRBJ2-3; 8 nucleotides align to TRBD2. The sequenced sample was naive T cells sorted from blood. The sequence was obtained from a man aged 50-60 years in good health. CDR3 sequence: CRLAGGPPSTDTQYF. The CDR3 DNA reads as TGCAGGCTGGCGGGGGGACCTCCTAGCACAGATACGCAGTATTTT.